This T cell receptor (beta chain) was observed in a study of cytomegalovirus exposure and HLA in healthy donors (dated by TCRdb to the late 2010s). Turning to the overall study: In an earlier analysis of roughly 590 of the donors, about 270 Gb of sequence data and some 100 million unique TCR beta sequences from about 190 million T cells were reported. Around 320 gigabases of sequencing data and 70 million to 100 million unique TCR sequences were included in an early release covering 550 to 650 HLA-typed donors. The genetic ancestry cluster associated with self-reported Caucasian donors included around 76% of the roughly 400 genotyped donors. The study aimed to test whether cataloging public T cell receptors could reveal signatures of past pathogen exposure. The study profiled the T cell repertoires of hundreds of subjects by immunosequencing and related them to cytomegalovirus serostatus. Besides the first cohort of roughly 640 subjects, a separate validation cohort made up of 90 to 150 different subjects was used. The study combined high-throughput TCR immunosequencing, statistical association of individual TCRs with disease status, and machine learning to predict cytomegalovirus infection status. In a later analysis, previously published TCR beta repertoires from 600 to 850 donors were re-analyzed and high-resolution HLA genotyping was added so that TCR occurrence patterns could be studied. The later analysis used no new phenotypic data to find candidate immune exposures, relying instead on TCR beta sequences and their occurrence across donors. An earlier analysis of 587 of the donors used high-throughput TCR beta sequencing to judge whether each TCR beta V gene segment behaved as functional or pseudogenic. Donor age, sex, ethnicity and CMV serostatus were compiled alongside the repertoire data. Genome-wide SNP genotypes for about three fifths of the 666 donors were used in a later genetic analysis, which treated that subset as a discovery cohort. All discovery cohort repertoires had been generated on a single sequencing platform. HLA typing covered class I and class II loci at four-digit resolution. The number of donors typed differed by locus, with about 629-630 for A, B, C, DRB1 and DQB1, around 560 for DQA1, 600 to 610 for DPA1, and some 470 for DPB1. About 5 DR-DQ haplotypes were handled as single units for association and clustering, since linkage in the cohort was strong. Across some 400 genotyped donors of the cohort, an average of approximately 240,000 unique TCR beta nucleotide sequences per donor were sequenced, and around 20% of those sequences were non-productive.

The cohort comprised more than 550 healthy bone marrow donors. All cohort members were sampled while nominally healthy, although unrecorded immune exposures were likely present. The donor tested CMV seropositive, placing the donor among the 290 or so seropositive members of the cohort. A peripheral blood sample was collected from each donor, and TCR beta sequencing was performed on peripheral blood mononuclear cells. Genomic DNA extraction from the blood cell samples was performed with the Qiagen DNeasy Blood Extraction Kit. V gives up 2 bases and J gives up 1 base, and the segment between their germline ends measures 18 bases. CDR1 is given as GTSNPN and CDR2 as SVGIG, both from the germline V gene (reference sequence). The CDR3 goes from the cysteine to the phenylalanine over 17 residues. Only CDR3 DNA remains: 51 bases, in frame from the first base. The library was made by the immunoSEQ multiplex PCR assay. For the multiplex PCR, a mixture combining 60 forward primers for TCR Vbeta segments and 13 reverse primers for TCR Jbeta segments was used. The CDR3 region of rearranged TCR beta genes was amplified from genomic DNA with a multiplex PCR assay. The Illumina HiSeq System was used to sequence the amplified TCR beta libraries as 87-base-pair reads. Processing in the source paper ran as follows. A later analysis counted tens of millions of unique TCR beta chains across the 666 repertoires, and roughly 11 million of these chains were shared by at least two donors. To remove PCR and sequencing errors, raw reads were error-corrected and collapsed into unique sequences using a nearest-neighbor algorithm that merged closely related sequences. Alignment of CDR3 sequences to IMGT reference sequences was used to assign V, D and J gene segments. For a sequence to be retained, at least a six-nucleotide match to both a V gene segment and a J gene segment was required. Rearrangements were classified as productive when the CDR3 lacked stop codons and remained in frame with V and J, and all other rearrangements were classified as non-productive. Following IMGT convention, CDR3 was defined as the stretch from the second conserved V-encoded cysteine up to the conserved J-encoded phenylalanine. Sequences without an unambiguous match to a single V gene segment were excluded from the earlier analysis of about 600 of the donors. An earlier analysis of a few hundred of the donors called V segments functional above 56.7% productive rearrangements and segregating when the between-donor standard deviation exceeded 5%. To diagnose cytomegalovirus status from the catalog of TCR beta chain sequences, a statistical classification framework was built. A later analysis assigned V and J genes by comparing TCR nucleotide sequences with IMGT/GENE-DB human TR gene sequences. The TCRdist pipeline was used in a later analysis to assign CDR3 sequences and most-parsimonious VDJ recombination scenarios. In a later analysis, each TCR beta chain was defined by its CDR3 amino acid sequence together with its V-gene family, and reads lacking a unique V-gene family were excluded. In a later analysis, a few hundred highly shared, low-generation-probability nucleotide sequences were removed to address suspected cross-contamination and a sequencing artifact. For each public chain, a later analysis derived a clonal expansion index from normalized ranks of inferred template counts within each repertoire. In a later analysis, generation probabilities were computed with a VDJ recombination model fitted to out-of-frame rearrangements, and the resulting probabilities were checked against IGoR. In a later analysis, TCR-TCR, TCR-HLA and TCR-CMV co-occurrence was scored with hypergeometric tests, and a repertoire-size bias correction was applied to TCR pairs. To estimate false discovery rates, a later analysis permuted the HLA or CMV assignments 20 times. In a later analysis, co-occurring TCRs were grouped using DBSCAN, with TCRdist sequence similarity added in when clustering inside HLA-allele-positive subsets. Repertoires with fewer than 30,000 or more than 120,000 public chains were left out of co-occurrence clustering, as were four to six repertoires with anomalous nucleotide sharing. TCRdb carries this immuneACCESS record with in-frame sequences only. Its versions omit some clonotypes, under half of them owing to an unresolved V gene in the studies checked, with the rest unexplained. V and J calls and clone size are given by that table; D and trimming were obtained from the DNA. The sample has some 150,000 clones on record, about 73% of them singletons. Jointly, the top ten make up less than 3.5% of the sample.

Broader findings and caveats from the paper: This cohort had only TCR beta chains sequenced, and the lack of alpha or paired-chain data limited which features could be detected. V-gene and J-gene trimming of TCR beta chains was associated with a missense DCLRE1C variant in a later genetic analysis, and the association was replicated in an independent cohort. According to the authors, the approach could potentially be generalized to other disease states and immunological phenotypes. A later genetic analysis reported fewer N-insertions in productive TCRs among donors in an Asian-associated ancestry cluster than the roughly 650-donor mean. Because counts were too low, roughly 16 rarely observed V segments, including chromosome 9 orphons, were left out of the earlier analysis of 587 of the donors. Linkage disequilibrium might explain the correlated functional status among segregating V segments, but an unknown experimental factor could not be ruled out. CMV serostatus was the only immune exposure information available for the cohort. A cluster of highly shared sequence variants was judged likely to be a technical artifact of the sequencing pipeline. Most CMV-associated TCR beta chains appeared to be HLA-restricted in a later analysis, and the HLA associations seemed to be driven largely by CMV exposure. In the study, approximately 160 TCR beta chains were listed as associated with cytomegalovirus. Several of the top co-occurrence clusters appeared to be linked to parvovirus B19, influenza, CMV and Epstein-Barr virus, according to a later analysis. Across donors, most TCR sequences were observed very rarely, whereas some public TCRs were present in many individuals. Compared with equally common non-associated chains, HLA-associated TCR beta chains in a later analysis were more clonally expanded and had lower generation probabilities. When HLA alleles, especially DR and DQ, strongly co-occurred, TCR associations were difficult to assign to individual alleles. Specific HLA alleles were associated with 18,000 or so TCR beta sequences at a false discovery rate of 0.05 in a later analysis. Some IMGT-functional V segments, including TRBV6-2 and TRBV6-3, could not be distinguished by the 87-base-pair reads and were therefore excluded. A further reported finding was that TCR beta sequences accurately predicted the HLA-A and HLA-B alleles for most subjects in the first cohort. Sequencing depth was assumed to be roughly uniform across donors in the presence/absence analyses, though that assumption may not hold. The classifier was reported to diagnose cytomegalovirus status with high specificity and sensitivity in both the original cohort and the validation cohort. HLA typing was unavailable for some donors at each locus, so association tests used only the typed subset. An earlier analysis of 587 of the donors showed that most TCR beta V segments appeared in productive rearrangements either about 87% or about 30% of the time, which broadly matched IMGT annotations. In a later analysis, the rate of TCR association differed among HLA loci, with DRB1 alleles having the most associated TCRs and HLA-C alleles having the fewest. In vitro tests confirmed that a few of the cytomegalovirus-associated TCR beta chains recognize cytomegalovirus antigens.

A word on this clone: Its antigen remains undetermined. No clone much larger than this one lies a single base away; base qualities are absent.

The specimen sequenced was PBMCs. Recombination joined TRBV30 with TRBJ1-5; TRBD1 is perhaps the D gene, given 6 matching bases. The TCR comes from a man in his forties or fifties in good health and CMV-seropositive. The CDR3 amino acid sequence is: CAWSPQGLGKSNQPQHF. The nucleotides are TGTGCCTGGAGTCCACAGGGTTTGGGTAAAAGCAATCAGCCCCAGCATTTT.